This is a list of T cell receptor beta chains from one sample in a study of T cell repertoires in ileal Crohn's disease. The method was immunoSEQ multiplex PCR; TCRdb's version includes in-frame clones alone and lacks a portion of them. The data hold about 15,000 clones, with just over 85% observed a single time. Sequencing was performed on ileal tissue. The source is an adult with Crohn's disease. CDR3s include the opening cysteine and the closing phenylalanine or tryptophan.

v_call: TRBV10-1
j_call: TRBJ2-2
cdr3_aa: CASSDFQGPGELFF

v_call: TRBV6-1
j_call: TRBJ1-3
cdr3_aa: CASSVGGSVSGNTIYF

v_call: TRBV9
j_call: TRBJ2-6
cdr3_aa: CASSVGGGVGANVLTF

v_call: TRBV5-1
j_call: TRBJ2-7
cdr3_aa: CASSSPQGGEQYF

v_call: TRBV5-6
j_call: TRBJ2-3
cdr3_aa: CASSLSGGTDTQYF

v_call: TRBV13
j_call: TRBJ1-2
cdr3_aa: CASSLQGAEGRGYTF

v_call: TRBV6-4
j_call: TRBJ2-1
cdr3_aa: CASSVLVGREQFF

v_call: TRBV11-1
j_call: TRBJ2-7
cdr3_aa: CASSLDGSGSSEQYF

v_call: TRBV5-1
j_call: TRBJ2-1
cdr3_aa: CASSSTGLAYNEQFF

v_call: TRBV2
j_call: TRBJ1-1
cdr3_aa: CASMTGQGYTEAFF

v_call: TRBV5-4
j_call: TRBJ2-2
cdr3_aa: CASSPNESGLNTGELFF

v_call: TRBV25-1
j_call: TRBJ2-5
cdr3_aa: CASSPGEETQYF

v_call: TRBV18
j_call: TRBJ1-2
cdr3_aa: CASSPGQDSIYGYTF

v_call: TRBV5-1
j_call: TRBJ2-7
cdr3_aa: CASSLAKPYEQYF

v_call: TRBV7-6
j_call: TRBJ1-2
cdr3_aa: CASSLLSGQRSGYTF

v_call: TRBV11-2
j_call: TRBJ1-5
cdr3_aa: CASSLGQGASGNQPQHF

v_call: TRBV18
j_call: TRBJ1-5
cdr3_aa: CASSPPGQFNQPQHF

v_call: TRBV5-1
j_call: TRBJ2-1
cdr3_aa: CASSKTTDSYNEQFF

v_call: TRBV5-6
j_call: TRBJ2-5
cdr3_aa: CASSSFRQGREETQYF

v_call: TRBV18
j_call: TRBJ2-5
cdr3_aa: CASSPPDGAEETQYF

v_call: TRBV6-4
j_call: TRBJ2-3
cdr3_aa: CASSVGTHDSDTQYF

v_call: TRBV6-1
j_call: TRBJ2-1
cdr3_aa: CASSAQGAFYNEQFF

v_call: TRBV5-1
j_call: TRBJ2-7
cdr3_aa: CTSSLANSGLREQYF

v_call: TRBV2
j_call: TRBJ1-1
cdr3_aa: CASSLNTEAFF

v_call: TRBV2
j_call: TRBJ1-2
cdr3_aa: CASTVGQGGYGYTF

v_call: TRBV27
j_call: TRBJ2-1
cdr3_aa: CASSFGGVVGNEQFF

v_call: TRBV5-1
j_call: TRBJ1-1
cdr3_aa: CASTLGEGATEAFF

v_call: TRBV4-2
j_call: TRBJ2-3
cdr3_aa: CASSQDARGGDTQYF

v_call: TRBV2
j_call: TRBJ2-2
cdr3_aa: CASIRTANTGELFF